Each of the 26 T cell receptor beta chains below was sequenced from the same sample in a study of PD-1 blockade in mismatch repair-deficient tumors. The assay was immunoSEQ multiplex PCR, and TCRdb's table has in-frame clones only and misses some. This sample has approximately 110,000 clones, with 60% to 85% found just once. Specimen: peripheral blood, collected approximately 64 weeks after starting pembrolizumab. These receptors all stem from an adult with mismatch repair-deficient cancer.

Only a few counts were recorded for this clone. V usage is TRBV25-1 and J usage is TRBJ1-1; a possible D gene is TRBD1 (6 bases). This CDR3 is 18 amino acids long. Trimming left V 6 bases short and J 1 base short, with 24 bases between. From germline, CDR1 is MGHDK and CDR2 SYGVNS. The CDR3 DNA sequence: TGTGCCAGCAGCTTAGACTATCCCAGGGGTAGGGGGAACACTGAAGCTTTCTTT. Translation gives CASSLDYPRGRGNTEAFF.

The chain joins TRBV4-1 to TRBJ2-3; TRBD2 matches at 13 bases. CDR1 and CDR2 (germline): MGHRA, YSYEKL. V dropped 4 bases and J dropped 2; count of bases not matched to a gene: 6. The CDR3 is made up of 17 amino acids. The CDR3 loop reads CASSPTGTSGNTDTQYF. The CDR3 bases are TGCGCCAGCAGCCCAACCGGGACTAGCGGGAACACAGATACGCAGTATTTT.

The gene calls are TRBV5-8 and TRBJ1-1; no clear D gene. Germline loops: CDR1 SGHTS, CDR2 YDEGEE. The germline V and J ends were trimmed by 1 base and 2 bases, with 0 bases remaining between them. This CDR3 region has 11 residues. The CDR3 protein is CASSLNTEAFF. The DNA of the CDR3 is TGTGCCAGCAGCTTGAACACTGAAGCTTTCTTT. Full variable domain (missing parts from reference TRBV5-8 and TRBJ1-1): EAGVTQSPTHLIKTRGQQATLRCSPISGHTSVYWYQQALGLGLQFLLWYDEGEERNRGNFPPRFSGRQFPNYSSELNVNALELEDSALYLCASSLNTEAFFGQGTRLTVV.

The chain carries TRBV7-9 and TRBJ2-1; 12 bases match TRBD2. CDR3 length: 15 amino acids. V dropped 4 bases and J dropped 5; count of bases not matched to a gene: 3. Germline V lookup: CDR1 SEHNR, CDR2 FQNEAQ (reference sequence). The DNA for the CDR3 is TGTGCCAGCAGCTCAAGACTAGCGGGAGACAATGAGCAGTTCTTC. This translates into CASSSRLAGDNEQFF.

The chain carries TRBV6-1 and TRBJ2-1; weak D call: TRBD1 (6 bases). Germline V CDR1 and CDR2: MNHNS, SASEGT. Trimming took off 4 bases at V and 5 bases at J, with 18 bases between the two ends. The CDR3 has 16 amino acids. The CDR3 nucleotides read TGTGCCAGCAGTGGAACTTGGACAGCAACTCACAATGAGCAGTTCTTC. Protein sequence: CASSGTWTATHNEQFF.

The rearrangement links TRBV18 to TRBJ1-1; unclear D gene. The germline V gene has CDR1 KGHSH and CDR2 LQKENI. V was trimmed by 3 bases and J by 1 base, leaving 12 bases between them. The CDR3 is 15 residues long. The CDR3 here is CASSPIPAPNTEAFF. In DNA, the CDR3 is TGTGCCAGCTCACCGATACCGGCGCCGAACACTGAAGCTTTCTTT.

This chain joins TRBV9 and TRBJ1-1; D is possibly TRBD1 (6 bases). This CDR3 comprises 15 residues. CDR1 and CDR2 (germline): SGDLS, YYNGEE. With 3 bases removed from V and 1 base from J, the gap between germline ends came to 13 bases. In DNA form, the CDR3 reads TGTGCCAGCAGCGCACCGGGACACCAGAACACTGAAGCTTTCTTT. This sequence encodes CASSAPGHQNTEAFF.

The chain employs TRBV6-5 and TRBJ2-7, with no clear D. Germline CDR1 and CDR2: MNHEY and SVGAGI. The CDR3 extends over 15 amino acids. Deletions cut 2 bases from V and 6 bases from J, with 17 bases between. In DNA form, the CDR3 reads TGTGCCAGCAGTTACAGCCCACCCTCGACGCGCGAGCAGTACTTC. This encodes CASSYSPPSTREQYF.

The chain has TRBV30 and TRBJ1-5, with a weak D call TRBD1 (6 bases). The V end lost 3 bases, the J end lost 1 base, and 16 bases lay between the germline ends. This CDR3 has 16 residues. The germline CDR1 and CDR2 sequences are GTSNPN and SVGIG (reference sequence). The chain's CDR3 is CAWSQRTGTSNQPQHF. The CDR3 region has the DNA TGTGCCTGGAGCCAGAGAACAGGGACCAGCAATCAGCCCCAGCATTTT.

The rearrangement joins TRBV5-1 to TRBJ2-3; 9 bases are a match to TRBD2. The germline gives CDR1 SGHRS, CDR2 YFSETQ. The V segment lost 3 bases and the J segment 4 bases; nucleotides outside the gene matches: 9. CDR3 size: 16 residues. CDR3 bases: TGCGCCAGCAGCTGGCTCTCCGCGGGAGGGTCAGATACGCAGTATTTT. Translating gives CASSWLSAGGSDTQYF.

The chain links TRBV9 to TRBJ2-1; D ambiguous. CDR1 and CDR2 (germline): SGDLS, YYNGEE. The CDR3 runs to 12 residues. Trimming removed 7 bases from V and 3 bases from J, with 8 bases in between. The CDR3 DNA sequence: TGTGCCAGCTCCGCTAGCTACAATGAGCAGTTCTTC. Its protein is CASSASYNEQFF.

The chain couples TRBV21-1 to TRBJ2-2. TRBV21-1 is noted as a pseudogene. The CDR3 covers 17 residues. The CDR3 loop is CASRYGQGDANTGELFF. For the CDR3, the DNA is TGTGCCAGCAGGTATGGCCAGGGAGACGCGAACACCGGGGAGCTGTTTTTT.

The gene calls are TRBV2 and TRBJ2-1; D gene unclear. The V gene lost 3 bases and the J gene lost 7 bases, with 10 bases spanning the gap. Per the germline V gene, CDR1 is SNHLY and CDR2 is FYNNEI. This CDR3 contains 13 residues. DNA of the CDR3: TGTGCCAGCAGTGAGATTAACACGAATGAGCAGTTCTTC. It encodes CASSEINTNEQFF.

The chain combines TRBV2 with TRBJ1-5, with D perhaps TRBD1 (5 bases). Trimming took off 2 bases at V and 5 bases at J, with 7 bases between the two ends. Germline loops: CDR1 SNHLY, CDR2 FYNNEI. There are 13 residues in the CDR3. For the CDR3, the DNA is TGTGCCAGCAGTGAACGGGGCGATCAGCCCCAGCATTTT. Residues: CASSERGDQPQHF.

CDR3 DNA: TGTGCCAGCATAATAAACACTGAAGCTTTCTTT. Residues: CASIINTEAFF. This chain links TRBV6-5 with TRBJ1-1; D not resolved. V was clipped by 7 bases and J by 2 bases, with 5 bases between them. The germline CDR1 and CDR2 sequences are MNHEY and SVGAGI. This CDR3 is built from 11 residues.

In the case of this clone: Germline and junction disagree at one end, which may indicate a read error. The V and J genes are TRBV5-4 and TRBJ2-1; D might be TRBD2 (5 bases). Germline-derived CDR1 and CDR2 are SGHNT and YYREEE (reference sequence). The CDR3 has 17 amino acids. The CDR3 here is CASSQRVTPGETGEQFF. CDR3 nucleotide sequence: TGCGCCAGCAGCCAACGGGTAACCCCCGGGGAGACCGGTGAGCAGTTCTTC.

This chain links TRBV7-3 with TRBJ2-1; D is possibly TRBD2 (5 bases). CDR1 is SGHTA, CDR2 FQGTGA, per germline. V lost 5 bases and J lost 7, with 15 bases in between. This CDR3 has 14 amino acids. CDR3 sequence: CASSAQRARNEQFF. The DNA of the CDR3 is TGTGCCAGCAGCGCCCAGAGGGCCAGGAATGAGCAGTTCTTC.

This chain links TRBV10-3 with TRBJ1-1; the D gene is possibly TRBD1 (6 bases). The ends were cut back, 4 bases at V and 5 bases at J, with 8 bases in the middle. Germline values: CDR1 ENHRY, CDR2 SYGVKD. The CDR3 runs to 12 residues. The CDR3 nucleotides are TGTGCCATCAGTGGGGGACAAACTGAAGCTTTCTTT. It encodes CAISGGQTEAFF.

This sequence joins TRBV29-1 and TRBJ2-7; TRBD1 matches 11 bases. CDR3 length: 16 amino acids. The V gene's germline CDR1 is SQVTM and CDR2 ANQGSEA. V was clipped by 0 bases and J by 4 bases; unmatched bases: 8. The CDR3 reads CSVEDQGQGEVYEQYF. The CDR3 DNA follows: TGCAGCGTTGAAGATCAGGGACAGGGGGAGGTATACGAGCAGTACTTC.

The chain recombines TRBV11-2 with TRBJ2-6; D may match TRBD1 or TRBD2 (5 bases each). Deletions cut 0 bases from V and 2 bases from J, with 8 bases between. CDR3 length: 16 residues. Germline CDR1 reads SGHAT; CDR2 reads FQNNGV. The CDR3 spells CASSLDGDPGANVLTF. CDR3 DNA sequence: TGTGCCAGCAGCTTAGACGGGGACCCTGGGGCCAACGTCCTGACTTTC.

Concerning this clone: Other DNA sequences of this sample code for an identical CDR3. The chain uses TRBV5-1 and TRBJ2-1; 11 nucleotides agree with TRBD1. Germline V gene data show CDR1 as SGHRS and CDR2 as YFSETQ. The CDR3 sequence is 15 residues long. V shed 4 bases, J shed 3 bases, and the junction held 3 bases outside the gene matches. Here the CDR3 DNA reads TGCGCCAGCAGCCCCGGGACAGGGGGCTACAATGAGCAGTTCTTC. Protein sequence: CASSPGTGGYNEQFF.

The J gene is TRBJ2-7, the V gene TRBV6-5; no firm D call. Germline-derived CDR1 and CDR2 are MNHEY and SVGAGI. The CDR3 contains 13 residues. V was clipped by 11 bases and J by 6 bases, with 20 bases between them. The CDR3 nucleotides are TGTGCCGGTGCCGACGGAAACAATTTCGAGCAGTACTTC. Translating gives CAGADGNNFEQYF.

This clone was recorded a few times. The J gene is TRBJ1-2, the V gene TRBV6-5; tentatively, D is TRBD1 (6 bases). CDR1 is MNHEY and CDR2 is SVGAGI in the germline V gene. The CDR3 runs to 13 residues. Deletions cut 8 bases from V and 7 bases from J, with 17 bases between. CDR3 DNA: TGTGCCAGCTTCCCACAGGGTTTAGGTGGCTACACCTTC. Protein product: CASFPQGLGGYTF.

The chain couples TRBV15 to TRBJ2-2; D is ambiguous. The V gene lost 1 base and the J gene lost 5 bases, with 5 bases spanning the gap. Germline CDR1 and CDR2: LNHNV and YYDKDF (reference sequence). This CDR3 contains 13 residues. The CDR3 here is CATSRVRTGELFF. The CDR3 DNA reads TGTGCCACCAGCAGAGTAAGGACCGGGGAGCTGTTTTTT.

The genes are TRBV5-6 and TRBJ1-3, with TRBD1 identical over 10 bases. Germline trimming cut 4 bases from V and 4 bases from J; bases unmatched to any gene: 5. CDR1 and CDR2 from the germline V gene are SGHDT and YYEEEE. The CDR3 sequence is 15 residues long. The CDR3 bases are TGTGCCAGCAGCCCGACAGGGGGCACAGGAAACACCATATATTTT. It codes for CASSPTGGTGNTIYF. The full variable domain, with the rest looked up from reference TRBV5-6 and TRBJ1-3, is DAGVTQSPTHLIKTRGQQVTLRCSPKSGHDTVSWYQQALGQGPQFIFQYYEEEERQRGNFPDRFSGHQFPNYSSELNVNALLLGDSALYLCASSPTGGTGNTIYFGEGSWLTVV.

The chain has TRBV5-1 and TRBJ2-7, with a tentative D call TRBD2 (6 bases). Germline values: CDR1 SGHRS, CDR2 YFSETQ. Trimming left V 4 bases short and J 2 bases short, with 16 bases between. The CDR3 runs to 15 residues. CDR3 nucleotides: TGCGCCAGCAGCCTGGGTTTGGGGGGAGCCTACGAGCAGTACTTC. Encoded protein: CASSLGLGGAYEQYF.